This paragraph covers one T cell receptor (beta chain) sequence. This record belongs to a study of blood T cell repertoires in COVID-19. Across the study: The United States, Italy and Spain were the sources of the acute and convalescent COVID-19 samples. The analysed material was cDNA or gDNA that came from T cells, B-cell-depleted T cells, or PBMCs.

Unmatched junction bases numbered 3, after V lost 2 bases and J lost 3 bases. CDR1 and CDR2 (germline): SNHLY, FYNNEI. The CDR3 has 15 residues. The authors' processing: Reference gene primer amplification yielded estimated nucleated cell counts. Method: immunoSEQ multiplex PCR; TCRdb's copy keeps in-frame clones and lacks some. V and J calls and clone size come straight from that table; D and trimming were deduced from the DNA. The data hold fewer than 95,000 clones, with approximately 90% observed a single time. This receptor was taken from a man between 50 and 59 years old with acute or convalescent COVID-19. The sequencing input was peripheral blood. The chain is built from TRBV2 and TRBJ1-3; TRBD1 aligns across 8 bases. The CDR3, as DNA: TGTGCCAGCAGTGAACAGGGGGCCGGTGGAAACACCATATATTTT. Translated, it gives CASSEQGAGGNTIYF.